One sample yielded the 7 T cell receptor beta chains listed below, sequenced in a study of vaccination effects on CD4 cells after COVID-19. Prior to sequencing, the ViraFEST assay stimulated PBMC with viral peptide pools, which expanded the antigen-specific CD4+ T cells. Scientists isolated CD4+ T cells after a roughly 9-day culture period ended. Having tested negative for nucleocapsid antibodies, the vaccine recipients showed no prior SARS-CoV-2 infection. Profiling relied on immunoSEQ multiplex PCR, and the TCRdb table lists in-frame clones only, not all of them. The repertoire holds 50,000 to 65,000 clones, with 79% as singletons. These TCRs are of unknown antigen specificity. The specimen was CD4+ T cells from PBMCs cultured with HCoV-OC43 spike peptides, collected before COVID-19 vaccination. Subset indicated: HCoV-OC43 spike overlapping peptide pool stimulation. The receptor set was obtained from a human donor who received a COVID-19 vaccine.

CDR3 region: CASSQDRPGNTEAFF. CDR3 nucleotide sequence: TGCGCCAGCAGCCAGGACCGGCCGGGGAACACTGAAGCTTTCTTT. The V and J genes are TRBV5-1 and TRBJ1-1; D unclear. CDR3 length equals 15 residues. V lost 4 bases and J 1 base, leaving 14 bases between the germline ends. The germline CDR1 and CDR2 sequences are SGHRS and YFSETQ.

The table lists this clone with a count of one. The rearrangement links TRBV29-1 to TRBJ2-5; 16 nucleotides line up with TRBD2. Germline V lookup: CDR1 SQVTM, CDR2 ANQGSEA. The V and J ends lost 6 bases and 3 bases, in that order; junction bases with no gene match: 1. This CDR3 spans 14 amino acids. CDR3 sequence (DNA): TGCAGCGTGGGGACTAGCGGGGGGGAAGAGACCCAGTACTTC. Translation: CSVGTSGGEETQYF.

The gene calls are TRBV5-4 and TRBJ1-1, with 8 bases fitting TRBD1. The CDR3 length is 18 residues. After removal of 6 bases from V and 0 bases from J, the junction contained 16 bases not matched to a gene. Germline values: CDR1 SGHNT, CDR2 YYREEE (reference sequence). Here the CDR3 DNA reads TGTGCCAGCACCCCCGGGGCCAGGGGGCTCGAAATGAACACTGAAGCTTTCTTT. This codes for CASTPGARGLEMNTEAFF.

The chain recombines TRBV4-3 with TRBJ2-2; D possibly matches TRBD1 or TRBD2 (6 bases each). This CDR3 has 16 residues. Germline V gene data show CDR1 as LGHNA and CDR2 as YSLEER. With 1 base removed from V and 3 bases from J, the gap between germline ends came to 12 bases. The CDR3 nucleotides are TGCGCCAGCAGCCAAGCTTCGGGGGCCTACACCGGGGAGCTGTTTTTT. Amino acid sequence: CASSQASGAYTGELFF.

The chain combines TRBV6-1 with TRBJ2-7; no reliable D call. The CDR3 extends over 14 amino acids. Germline V CDR1 and CDR2: MNHNS, SASEGT. Trimming removed 2 bases at V and 5 bases at J, with 13 bases between. The CDR3 DNA sequence: TGTGCCAGCAGTGAAAACGTAGGTAGGGACGAGCAGTACGTC. Translation gives CASSENVGRDEQYV.

This chain joins TRBV18 and TRBJ2-5; D might be TRBD1 or TRBD2, each matching 5 bases. CDR1 and CDR2 from the germline V gene are KGHSH and LQKENI. This CDR3 comprises 14 residues. V gave up 1 base and J gave up 5 bases, with 11 bases separating them. In DNA form, the CDR3 reads TGTGCCAGCTCACCACGAGGGGCCCGGGAGACCCAGTACTTC. This codes for CASSPRGARETQYF.

The chain joins TRBV30 to TRBJ1-6; unclear D gene. CDR3 length: 13 residues. V was trimmed by 3 bases and J by 3 bases, leaving 6 bases between them. In germline, CDR1 is GTSNPN, CDR2 SVGIG (reference sequence). CDR3 residues: CAWSQHYNSPLHF. The CDR3 region has the DNA TGTGCCTGGAGCCAGCACTATAATTCACCCCTCCACTTT. The whole variable domain, filled in from reference TRBV30 and TRBJ1-6, reads SQTIHQWPATLVQPVGSPLSLECTVEGTSNPNLYWYRQAAGRGLQLLFYSVGIGQISSEVPQNLSASRPQDRQFILSSKKLLLSDSGFYLCAWSQHYNSPLHFGNGTRLTVT.